Presented here are 14 T cell receptor beta chains from one specimen sequenced in a study of response to subunit inactivated influenza vaccine. TCRdb redid the calling of the RT-PCR reads with MiXCR, one entry per CDR3 protein. Of about 500,000 distinct CDR3 sequences listed, roughly 13% are singletons. Sequencing was performed on PBMCs from blood, taken about 40 days after vaccination. These receptors were taken from a man over 45 who received an inactivated influenza vaccine.

The chain couples TRBV5-6 to TRBJ2-1; 13 bases map to TRBD2. The germline CDR1 and CDR2 sequences are SGHDT and YYEEEE. The CDR3 has 19 amino acids. Unmatched junction bases numbered 18, after V lost 4 bases and J lost 8 bases. The CDR3, as DNA: TGTGCCAGCAGCCCCCCCCCCACTAGCGGGAGGGCCTTGCTCGATGAGCAGTTCTTC. Translated: CASSPPPTSGRALLDEQFF.

The chain couples TRBV7-9 to TRBJ1-6; 7 bases map to TRBD1. V trimming: 5 bases; J trimming: 14 bases; junction bases outside the gene matches: 3. The germline V gene encodes CDR1 SEHNR and CDR2 FQNEAQ (reference sequence). The CDR3 is made up of 11 amino acids. CDR3 bases: TGTGCCAGCAGCCGAGACAGGGCCCTCCACTTT. As protein: CASSRDRALHF.

This clonotype was observed a handful of times. The chain carries TRBV20-1 and TRBJ2-7; 11 bases fit TRBD2. Per germline, CDR1 DFQATT and CDR2 SNEGSKA (reference sequence). J gave up 4 bases and V 6 bases, and 5 bases lay outside the gene matches. The CDR3 runs 13 residues. The CDR3: CSASGTSGYEQYF. CDR3 nucleotides: TGCAGTGCGTCCGGGACTAGCGGATACGAGCAGTACTTC.

The chain employs TRBV4-3 and TRBJ2-5; TRBD2 matches at 9 bases. The junction had 19 bases not matched to a gene; V was cut back by 0 bases and J by 5 bases. CDR3 length: 20 residues. Germline V lookup: CDR1 LGHNA, CDR2 YSLEER. DNA of the CDR3: TGCGCCAGCAGCCAAGATCAATTCGCTGCGGGGGGGCCGAGGAGGGAGACCCAGTACTTC. It specifies CASSQDQFAAGGPRRETQYF.

In its sample, this clonotype was seen a few times. V is TRBV20-1 and J is TRBJ2-7, with 10 bases that match TRBD2. The CDR3 runs 13 residues. After removal of 7 bases from V and 6 bases from J, the junction contained 9 bases not matched to a gene. Germline V CDR1 and CDR2: DFQATT, SNEGSKA (reference sequence). CDR3 residues: CSETSGISAEQYF. The CDR3 region has the DNA TGCAGTGAAACTAGCGGGATATCGGCCGAGCAGTACTTC.

The chain carries TRBV5-1 and TRBJ2-2; 7 nucleotides align to TRBD1. Germline V gene data show CDR1 as SGHRS and CDR2 as YFSETQ. The CDR3 contains 16 residues. J gave up 0 bases and V 4 bases, and 6 bases lay outside the gene matches. CDR3 nucleotide sequence: TGCGCCAGCAGCCCGGGACAGACCTCGAACACCGGGGAGCTGTTTTTT. It codes for CASSPGQTSNTGELFF.

The chain has TRBV7-8 and TRBJ2-3; 8 bases agree with TRBD2. The CDR3 loop spans 15 amino acids. The V gene end was trimmed by 5 bases and the J gene end by 5 bases; junction bases not matched to a gene: 9. Germline CDR1 and CDR2: SGHVS and FQNEAQ. The CDR3 DNA reads TGTGCCAGCAGCCAAGAGCGGGAGTTCAGAGATACGCAGTATTTT. It encodes CASSQEREFRDTQYF.

This clonotype was detected a few times. The genes are TRBV10-3 and TRBJ2-1; the match to TRBD2 covers 9 bases. V gave up 4 bases and J gave up 3 bases; unmatched junction bases: 4. CDR3 length: 15 amino acids. From germline, CDR1 is ENHRY and CDR2 SYGVKD. In DNA, the CDR3 is TGTGCCATCAGTGGACTTAGCGGGGGCTACAATGAGCAGTTCTTC. It encodes CAISGLSGGYNEQFF.

This clonotype was observed at least ten times. This chain connects TRBV12-3 or TRBV12-4 to TRBJ1-4; TRBD1 is a possible D gene (6 bases). V was cut by 5 bases and J by 6 bases, with 13 bases left in between. The CDR3 covers 14 residues. CDR3 residues: CASSQGYGDEKLFF. DNA for the CDR3: TGTGCCAGCAGTCAGGGGTATGGGGATGAAAAACTGTTTTTT.

In its sample, this clonotype was seen a few times. CDR3 sequence (DNA): TGCAGTGCTAGTCGTTCGGGACAGGCCTACGAGCAGTACTTC. It codes for CSASRSGQAYEQYF. The chain recombines TRBV20-1 with TRBJ2-7, with 8 bases matching TRBD1. The junction had 6 bases not matched to a gene; V was cut back by 3 bases and J by 2 bases. The CDR3 is made up of 14 amino acids. Germline V CDR1 and CDR2: DFQATT, SNEGSKA (reference sequence).

The genes are TRBV4-2 and TRBJ2-1; tentatively, D is TRBD1 (6 bases). Germline CDR1 reads LGHNA; CDR2 reads YNFKEQ. V lost 4 bases, J lost 3 bases, and 13 bases lay in between. The CDR3 length is 15 residues. The CDR3 spells CASSPGQRRYNEQFF. DNA for the CDR3: TGTGCCAGCAGCCCCGGACAGCGGCGCTACAATGAGCAGTTCTTC.

This clonotype was found a few times. The V call is TRBV6-2 or TRBV6-3, the J call TRBJ2-3, with 11 bases matching TRBD2. V gave up 0 bases and J gave up 2 bases; unmatched junction bases: 7. The germline V gene encodes CDR1 MNHEY and CDR2 SVGEGT. The CDR3 has 18 residues. The CDR3 loop reads CASSYSSASGGFTDTQYF. The CDR3 DNA sequence: TGTGCCAGCAGTTACTCGTCAGCTAGCGGGGGGTTCACAGATACGCAGTATTTT.

The V and J genes are TRBV11-2 and TRBJ1-2; D not resolved. From germline, CDR1 is SGHAT and CDR2 FQNNGV. Deletions cut 5 bases from V and 8 bases from J, with 24 bases between. This CDR3 contains 16 residues. Written as DNA, the CDR3 is TGTGCCAGCAGCACCCATCAGCTACAACTAAGCTCAGGCTACACCTTC. It translates to CASSTHQLQLSSGYTF.

Ten or more counts support this clonotype. The CDR3 region has the DNA TGCGCCAGCAGCTCGACAGGGGCCAATTCACCCCTCCACTTT. The encoded protein is CASSSTGANSPLHF. The V and J genes are TRBV5-1 and TRBJ1-6; 8 bases are shared with TRBD1. Unmatched junction bases numbered 3, after V lost 3 bases and J lost 7 bases. The CDR3 sequence is 14 residues long. Per germline, CDR1 SGHRS and CDR2 YFSETQ.